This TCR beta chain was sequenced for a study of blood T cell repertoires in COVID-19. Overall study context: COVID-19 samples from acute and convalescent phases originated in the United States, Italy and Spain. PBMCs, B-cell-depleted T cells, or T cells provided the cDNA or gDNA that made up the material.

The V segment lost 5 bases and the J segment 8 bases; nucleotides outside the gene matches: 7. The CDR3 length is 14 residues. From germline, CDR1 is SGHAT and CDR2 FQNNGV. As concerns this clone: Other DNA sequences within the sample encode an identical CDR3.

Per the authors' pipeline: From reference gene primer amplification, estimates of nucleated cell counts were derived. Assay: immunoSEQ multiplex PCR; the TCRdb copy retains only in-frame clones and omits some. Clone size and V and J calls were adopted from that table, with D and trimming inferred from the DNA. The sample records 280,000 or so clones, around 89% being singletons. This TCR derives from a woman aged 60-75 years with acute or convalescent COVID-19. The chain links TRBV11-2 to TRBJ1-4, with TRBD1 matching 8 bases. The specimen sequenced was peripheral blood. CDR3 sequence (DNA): TGTGCCAGCAGCCTAGGACAGGGCGGGGAAAAACTGTTTTTT. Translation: CASSLGQGGEKLFF.